This T cell receptor beta chain was sequenced for a study of response to subunit inactivated influenza vaccine (dated by TCRdb to between 2017 and 2018). Regarding the complete study: To follow how T cells responded to a trivalent subunit inactivated influenza vaccine, the researchers relied on deep quantitative profiling of the T cell receptor repertoire.

This clonotype was observed a handful of times. Its antigen specificity is not known. No base quality information exists; no much larger clone differs at one position. The library was generated by RT-PCR. These reads were obtained on an Illumina HiSeq 2500. TCRdb redid the processing of the public reads, applying fastp at Q25 and MiXCR, and retained in-frame beta chains. Identical CDR3 protein sequences are pooled into one entry, listed with their most common genes and DNA. The sample table contains roughly 190,000 distinct CDR3 sequences; only one count was recorded for about 12% of them. Around 28% of the sample is in the top ten clones. Beyond this particular receptor, the publication reports: The authors proposed that each seasonal influenza vaccination may bring in only a limited number of new T cells.

Between the V and J ends, shortened by 0 bases and 0 bases respectively, the junction contains 13 bases. Spanning cysteine to phenylalanine, the CDR3 consists of 16 amino acids. Only the CDR3 DNA is retained, 48 bases long and in frame from the first base. According to the germline V gene, CDR1 reads SQVTM and CDR2 reads ANQGSEA. The data also belong to a second study, concerning T cells expressing NK-cell markers. The second study also describes: 5'RACE template switching, by which a universal primer site and unique molecular identifiers were added, was used to make TCR beta cDNA libraries. Seven to nine donors provided sorted CD3+CD56+NKG2C+, CD3+CD56+NKG2C- and CD3+CD56-NKG2C+ T-cell subsets, whose TCR beta-chain repertoires were profiled. Most of the eight sequenced donors were HCMV-seropositive and one was HCMV-seronegative. To restrict sorting to alphabetaTCR-expressing T cells, an anti-gammadeltaTCR antibody was added in several experiments. In several donors, the dominant CD3+CD56+NKG2C+ clonotypes ranked among the top 10 CD8+ clonotypes, making up roughly 1.0-7.5% of CD8+ T cells. Those dominant clonotypes were again the most abundant among CD3+CD56-NKG2C+ cells in a handful of donors, at roughly 25-65%. Whether the expanded NKG2C-expressing T cell clones were specific for HCMV antigens remained unclear. Randomly selected healthy volunteers, three men and five women, were used as the eight sequenced donors. HCMV serostatus was determined by detecting HCMV-specific IgG in serum with a commercial ELISA kit. Ficoll density gradient centrifugation was used to isolate peripheral blood mononuclear cells from blood. Using Miltenyi isolation kits, CD4+ and CD8+ T cells were isolated from PBMC through magnetic immunoseparation. Synthesis of cDNA was primed from the TCR beta constant segment and was followed by two consecutive PCR amplification steps. Sequencing of the libraries produced 2 x 150 bp reads on Illumina HiSeq 2000/2500, MiSeq or NextSeq. MIGEC was used to demultiplex reads and group reads by UMI, and MiTCR was used to assemble and quantify clonotypes. To exclude erroneous sequences, any TCR cDNA sequence not supported by at least two reads was discarded. The tcR package was used for downstream repertoire analysis, and clonotypes were matched across fractions by CDR3 nucleotide sequence plus V segment. VDJmatch was used to annotate antigen specificity against VDJdb, with one amino acid substitution in CDR3 permitted.

The source is a man aged 50 or older who received an inactivated influenza vaccine. Donor details come from another sample of the same person, matched by shared clones. The sequence joins TRBV29-1 to TRBJ2-3; no D gene is confidently identified. Sample: CD8+ T cells sorted from PBMCs, taken 11 to 12 days after vaccination. Here is the DNA: TGCAGCGTTGAAGAAATGCAGGCAGGTAGCACAGATACGCAGTATTTT. It is translated as CSVEEMQAGSTDTQYF.